This T cell receptor beta chain was captured in a study of cytomegalovirus exposure and HLA in healthy donors. The CDR3 is 12 amino acids. V lost 4 bases and J lost 3; bases outside the gene matches: 1. Germline values: CDR1 SQVTM, CDR2 ANQGSEA. For this clone: Its antigen is currently unknown.

Notes on the study in general: The study reported that TCR beta sequences accurately predicted HLA-A and HLA-B alleles in most subjects. Previously analyzed data showed that most TCR beta V segments were productive at a frequency of about 87% or about 30%.

Both 60 Vbeta primers and 13 Jbeta primers went into the PCR. The assay was immunoSEQ multiplex PCR, and TCRdb's table has in-frame clones only and misses some. The table has 110,000 to 150,000 clones, around 80% seen once. This chain links TRBV29-1 with TRBJ2-7, with 9 nucleotides matching TRBD1. The clonotype comes from a man under 40 in good health and CMV-seronegative. The source material was PBMCs. This CDR3 is CSVGDRVYEQYF. In DNA form, the CDR3 reads TGCAGCGTTGGGGACAGGGTCTACGAGCAGTACTTC.